This TCR beta chain was sequenced for a study of cytomegalovirus exposure and HLA in healthy donors listed by TCRdb under 2017. Study-wide context: An earlier analysis of roughly 500 of the donors reported 276 Gb of sequence data and 90 million to 120 million unique TCR beta sequences obtained from 180 million or so T cells. Roughly 290 gigabases of sequencing data and around 85 million unique TCR sequences made up an early release that covered several hundred HLA-typed donors. Among the roughly 390 genotyped donors, approximately 76% belonged to the genetic ancestry cluster associated with self-reported Caucasian donors. The study aimed to test whether signatures of past pathogen exposure could be identified by cataloging public T cell receptors. Using immunosequencing, the study profiled T cell repertoires from around 680 subjects and related those repertoires to cytomegalovirus serostatus. Along with the approximately 620-subject first cohort, a separate validation cohort of around 110 different subjects was used. To predict cytomegalovirus infection status, the study combined high-throughput TCR immunosequencing, statistical association of individual TCRs with disease status, and machine learning. In a later analysis, previously published TCR beta repertoires from 600 to 850 donors were re-analyzed and high-resolution HLA genotyping was added so that TCR occurrence patterns could be studied. Rather than drawing on any new phenotypic data, the later analysis identified candidate immune exposures from TCR beta sequences and the way those sequences occurred across donors. An earlier analysis of approximately 640 of the donors applied high-throughput TCR beta sequencing to assess whether each TCR beta V gene segment acted as functional or pseudogenic. Donor age, sex, ethnicity and CMV serostatus were compiled alongside the repertoire data. In a later genetic analysis, genome-wide SNP genotypes for about 55% of the roughly 670 donors were used, and that subset was treated as a discovery cohort. Every repertoire in the discovery cohort had been generated on one and the same sequencing platform. Class I and class II HLA loci were covered by the typing at four-digit resolution. Typing coverage varied by locus: about 629-630 donors for A, B, C, DRB1 and DQB1; roughly 500 for DQA1; over 600 for DPA1; fewer than 480 for DPB1. Several DR-DQ haplotypes were handled as single units for association and clustering because linkage in the cohort was strong. Across 398 genotyped donors of the cohort, an average of approximately 240,000 unique TCR beta nucleotide sequences per donor were sequenced, and roughly a sixth of those sequences were non-productive.

The CDR3 contains 17 residues, cysteine and phenylalanine counted. The kept DNA is CDR3 alone, 51 bases in frame from the first base. CDR1 is given as SGDLS and CDR2 as YYNGEE, both from the germline V gene. V and J lose 0 bases and 8 bases, and a span of 23 bases separates them. Libraries were prepared through the immunoSEQ multiplex PCR assay. For the multiplex PCR, a mixture combining 60 forward primers for TCR Vbeta segments and 13 reverse primers for TCR Jbeta segments was used. The CDR3 region of rearranged TCR beta genes was amplified from genomic DNA with a multiplex PCR assay. The Illumina HiSeq System was used to sequence the amplified TCR beta libraries as 87-base-pair reads. In the source study's methods: A later analysis counted around 72 million unique TCR beta chains across the 670 or so repertoires, and around 9.9 million of these chains were shared by at least two donors. To remove PCR and sequencing errors, raw reads were error-corrected and collapsed into unique sequences using a nearest-neighbor algorithm that merged closely related sequences. V, D and J gene segments were assigned by aligning CDR3 sequences to IMGT reference sequences. For a sequence to be retained, at least a six-nucleotide match to both a V gene segment and a J gene segment was required. Rearrangements were classified as productive when the CDR3 lacked stop codons and remained in frame with V and J, and all other rearrangements were classified as non-productive. Following IMGT convention, CDR3 was defined as the stretch from the second conserved V-encoded cysteine up to the conserved J-encoded phenylalanine. The earlier analysis of a few hundred of the donors excluded any sequence lacking an unambiguous match to a single V gene segment. In an earlier analysis of approximately 610 of the donors, V segments were called functional above 56.7% productive rearrangements and were called segregating when the between-donor standard deviation exceeded 5%. To diagnose cytomegalovirus status from the catalog of TCR beta chain sequences, a statistical classification framework was built. V and J gene assignment, in a later analysis, came from comparing TCR nucleotide sequences with IMGT/GENE-DB human TR gene sequences. Using the TCRdist pipeline, a later analysis assigned CDR3 sequences along with most-parsimonious VDJ recombination scenarios. In a later analysis, each TCR beta chain was defined by its CDR3 amino acid sequence together with its V-gene family, and reads without a unique V-gene family were excluded. In a later analysis, 450 to 600 highly shared, low-generation-probability nucleotide sequences were removed to address suspected cross-contamination and a sequencing artifact. A later analysis calculated a clonal expansion index for each public chain from normalized within-repertoire ranks of inferred template counts. In a later analysis, generation probabilities were computed with a VDJ recombination model fitted to out-of-frame rearrangements, and the resulting probabilities were checked against IGoR. Hypergeometric tests were used in a later analysis to score TCR-TCR, TCR-HLA and TCR-CMV co-occurrence, with a repertoire-size bias correction applied to the TCR pairs. False discovery rates were estimated in a later analysis by permuting HLA or CMV assignments 20 times. In a later analysis, co-occurring TCRs were grouped with DBSCAN, and TCRdist sequence similarity was added when clustering was performed within HLA-allele-positive subsets. For co-occurrence clustering, repertoires with fewer than 30,000 or more than 120,000 public chains were excluded, along with several repertoires with anomalous nucleotide sharing. Drawn from immuneACCESS, this table holds only the in-frame rearrangements with V and J called that TCRdb kept. Clones are partly lost; checked studies trace under half to an unresolved V gene and leave the rest unexplained. For V, J and clone size, that table is used; D and trimming come from the DNA. The sample records 200,000 to 300,000 clones, 80% to 90% of which are singletons. The top ten constitute roughly 2% of the sample.

As to this clone: The target of this receptor is not known. No qualities accompany the bases; no much larger clone lies one base away.

The paper's findings and limits, for the study overall: In this cohort, only TCR beta chains were sequenced, and detectable features were limited by the absence of alpha or paired-chain data. Correlated functional status among segregating V segments might reflect linkage disequilibrium, but an unknown experimental factor could not be ruled out. A group of highly shared sequence variants was considered likely to be a technical artifact of the sequencing pipeline. The 87-base-pair reads could not distinguish some IMGT-functional V segments, including TRBV6-2 and TRBV6-3, so those segments were excluded. It was suggested by the authors that the approach could potentially be generalized to other disease states and immunological phenotypes. For the cohort, immune exposure information was limited to CMV serostatus. In a later genetic analysis, fewer N-insertions in productive TCRs were reported among donors in an Asian-associated ancestry cluster than the approximately 670-donor mean. In a later analysis, the rate of TCR association differed among HLA loci, with DRB1 alleles having the most associated TCRs and HLA-C alleles having the fewest. Most CMV-associated TCR beta chains appeared to be HLA-restricted in a later analysis, and the HLA associations seemed to be driven largely by CMV exposure. Roughly uniform sequencing depth across donors was assumed in presence/absence analyses, although this assumption may not hold. A further reported finding was that TCR beta sequences accurately predicted the HLA-A and HLA-B alleles for most subjects in the first cohort. The study gave a list of around 170 TCR beta chains associated with cytomegalovirus. In an earlier analysis of several hundred of the donors, most TCR beta V segments were observed in productive rearrangements about 87% or about 30% of the time, broadly matching IMGT annotations. The earlier analysis of approximately 560 of the donors excluded 15 to 20 rarely observed V segments, including chromosome 9 orphons, because counts were too low. A later genetic analysis associated a missense DCLRE1C variant with V-gene and J-gene trimming of TCR beta chains, and an independent cohort replicated the association. In a later analysis, HLA-associated TCR beta chains were found to be more clonally expanded and to have lower generation probabilities than equally common non-associated chains. Across donors, most TCR sequences were observed very rarely, whereas some public TCRs were present in many individuals. Three of the identified cytomegalovirus-associated TCR beta chains were confirmed in vitro to be specific for cytomegalovirus antigens. Assigning TCR associations to individual alleles was difficult when HLA alleles, especially DR and DQ, strongly co-occurred. According to a later analysis, parvovirus B19, influenza, CMV and Epstein-Barr virus appeared linked to several top co-occurrence clusters. In a later analysis, 16,951 TCR beta sequences were associated with specific HLA alleles at a false discovery rate of 0.05. HLA typing was unavailable for some donors at each locus, so association tests used only the typed subset. Cytomegalovirus status was reported to be diagnosed by the classifier with high specificity and sensitivity in both the original and validation cohorts.

The cohort comprised around 690 healthy bone marrow donors. At the time of sampling, every cohort member was nominally healthy, though immune exposures that went unrecorded were likely present. The donor was CMV seropositive and belonged to the group of around 300 seropositive cohort members. A peripheral blood sample was collected from each donor, and TCR beta sequencing was performed on peripheral blood mononuclear cells. The Qiagen DNeasy Blood Extraction Kit was used to extract genomic DNA from the blood cell samples. The source is a woman aged 35 to 49 in good health and CMV-seropositive. The sample consisted of PBMCs. Here the chain combines TRBV9 and TRBJ1-2; the D gene is perhaps TRBD1, on 6 matching bases. The CDR3 in this case is CASSVDPLPTGRGGYTF. The base sequence is TGTGCCAGCAGCGTAGACCCCCTTCCTACAGGGAGGGGAGGCTACACCTTC.